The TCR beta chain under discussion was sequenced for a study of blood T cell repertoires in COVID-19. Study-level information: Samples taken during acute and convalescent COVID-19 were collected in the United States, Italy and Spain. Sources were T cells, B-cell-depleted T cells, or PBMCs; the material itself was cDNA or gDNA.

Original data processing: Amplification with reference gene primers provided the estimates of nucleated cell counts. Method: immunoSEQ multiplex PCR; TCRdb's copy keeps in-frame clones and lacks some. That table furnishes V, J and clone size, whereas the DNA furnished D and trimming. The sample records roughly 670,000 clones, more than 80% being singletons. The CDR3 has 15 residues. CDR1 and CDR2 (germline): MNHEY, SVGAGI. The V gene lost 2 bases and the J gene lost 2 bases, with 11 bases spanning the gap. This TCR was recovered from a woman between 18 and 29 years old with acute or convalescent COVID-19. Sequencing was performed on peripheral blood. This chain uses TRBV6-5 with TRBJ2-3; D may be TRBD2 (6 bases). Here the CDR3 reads CASSYGGRNTDTQYF. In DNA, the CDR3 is TGTGCCAGCAGTTACGGAGGGCGGAACACAGATACGCAGTATTTT.